These 32 T cell receptor beta chains were sequenced from one sample in a study of CXCR3-negative and CXCR3-positive naive CD8 T cells (dated by TCRdb to the late 2010s). Reads for this sample came from a NextSeq 550. The Human TCR Profiling Kit (MiLaboratory) was used to prepare UMI-labeled 5' RACE TRB cDNA libraries. After the reads were reprocessed by TCRdb, one entry was made per CDR3 protein sequence, with no DNA. The sample's records list about 130,000 distinct CDR3 sequences. Of the sample, about 0.48% falls within the top ten clones. The sequenced sample was naive CXCR3- CD8+ T cells from blood. The cell subset or site label, as the study defines it: CD45RO-CCR7+CD27+CD95- naive CD8+ T cells lacking CXCR3 (TNR3-). Receptors were obtained from a human donor in good health. Some clones in this sample may be carry-over from other donors' samples.

The J gene is TRBJ1-5, the V gene TRBV19. The CDR3 has 14 amino acids. Germline CDR1 is LNHDA and CDR2 is SQIVND (reference sequence). The CDR3 loop reads CASSREDGWEPQHF.

V and J are TRBV2 and TRBJ2-1; the TRBD2 assignment by TCRdb is unverifiable without DNA. The CDR3 has 13 residues. The germline V gene has CDR1 SNHLY and CDR2 FYNNEI. CDR3 sequence reads: CASSLPEWNEQFF.

The chain couples TRBV12-3 or TRBV12-4 to TRBJ1-1; the TCRdb call, TRBD1, lacks DNA for checking. The CDR3 extends over 14 amino acids. CDR3 residues: CASSERTGRAEAFF.

V is TRBV14 and J is TRBJ2-7. Germline V gene sequence: CDR1 SGHDN, CDR2 FVKESK. The CDR3 has 14 residues. CDR3 protein: CASSQDSTPSEQYF.

The J gene is TRBJ2-1, the V gene TRBV7-3; TCRdb gives TRBD2 as the D gene, but with no DNA this cannot be confirmed. Looked up from germline, CDR1 is SGHTA and CDR2 is FQGTGA. The length of the CDR3 is 15 residues. CDR3 loop: CASSLSASGSNEQFF.

The V call is TRBV7-6, the J call TRBJ2-1; TCRdb indicates TRBD1, and absent DNA this call remains unverified. Germline loops: CDR1 SGHVS, CDR2 FNYEAQ. The CDR3 runs 13 residues. CDR3 residues: CASSLARVGEQFF.

The chain joins TRBV13 to TRBJ2-5; the D call of TRBD1 rests on TCRdb alone, since no DNA is present to check it. Germline-derived CDR1 and CDR2 are PRHDT and FYEKMQ (reference sequence). This CDR3 is built from 12 residues. The chain's CDR3 is CASSSRPRDQYF.

This sequence joins TRBV27 and TRBJ2-5. The germline CDR1 and CDR2 sequences are MNHEY and SMNVEV (reference sequence). The CDR3 loop spans 14 amino acids. This CDR3 reads CASSFGVSLTTQYF.

The rearrangement joins TRBV29-1 to TRBJ2-7; the TRBD1 assignment by TCRdb is unverifiable without DNA. The CDR3 has 15 residues. Germline CDR1 is SQVTM and CDR2 is ANQGSEA. The CDR3 is CSVEDPSGAAYEQYF.

The chain uses TRBV28 and TRBJ2-2; the TCRdb D gene call, TRBD1, has no DNA to confirm it. CDR1 is MDHEN, CDR2 SYDVKM, per germline. The CDR3 has 13 residues. CDR3 sequence: CASSPGEDGELFF.

V is TRBV15 and J is TRBJ2-7; TCRdb proposes TRBD1, but this gene call is untestable without DNA. CDR1 LNHNV and CDR2 YYDKDF come from the germline V gene (reference sequence). The CDR3 is 15 amino acids. CDR3 region: CATSRERGQGYGQYF.

The chain uses TRBV20-1 and TRBJ2-3; the TCRdb D gene call, TRBD2, has no DNA to confirm it. The CDR3 is 12 residues long. Germline values: CDR1 DFQATT, CDR2 SNEGSKA (reference sequence). CDR3 sequence reads: CSASGSRNTQYF.

The V call is TRBV19, the J call TRBJ1-2; with no DNA, the TCRdb D assignment of TRBD1 cannot be verified. The CDR3 runs 11 residues. Germline-derived CDR1 and CDR2 are LNHDA and SQIVND (reference sequence). The CDR3 sequence: CASSMGDGYTF.

V usage is TRBV7-3 and J usage is TRBJ2-1; TCRdb reports TRBD1, a call that lacks DNA to check it against. The V gene's germline CDR1 is SGHTA and CDR2 FQGTGA. This CDR3 has 13 residues. CDR3 loop: CASSVQQGYEQFF.

The V gene is TRBV28, the J gene TRBJ2-7; TCRdb designates TRBD2, a call that cannot be tested without DNA. The CDR3 spans 13 residues. Germline CDR1 and CDR2: MDHEN and SYDVKM. The CDR3 here is CASSPIGGREQYF.

The chain has TRBV5-5 and TRBJ2-7. The CDR3 covers 14 residues. Germline CDR1 is SGHKS and CDR2 is YYEKEE (reference sequence). This CDR3 is CASSLVYGLYEQYF.

The chain uses TRBV15 and TRBJ2-1; no DNA is available, so the TRBD2 call from TCRdb remains unchecked. Germline CDR1 and CDR2: LNHNV and YYDKDF (reference sequence). The CDR3 contains 19 residues. The CDR3 sequence is CATSREPGLAAWPNNEQFF.

This chain joins TRBV7-3 and TRBJ2-1; the D call from TCRdb, TRBD1, cannot be confirmed without DNA. The CDR3 runs 16 residues. The germline V gene encodes CDR1 SGHTA and CDR2 FQGTGA. The CDR3 here is CASSQYGGDGLNEQFF.

The rearrangement joins TRBV5-6 to TRBJ2-1. The CDR3 has 12 amino acids. The V gene's germline CDR1 is SGHDT and CDR2 YYEEEE. The CDR3 here is CASSELVGFQFF.

The chain links TRBV4-3 to TRBJ2-7; the D call from TCRdb, TRBD1, cannot be confirmed without DNA. There are 18 residues in the CDR3. CDR1 and CDR2 (germline): LGHNA, YSLEER. The CDR3 protein is CASSQGVLAQGNSYEQYF.

This chain connects TRBV7-9 to TRBJ2-6; TCRdb returns TRBD1, unconfirmable since there is no DNA. Germline V CDR1 and CDR2: SEHNR, FQNEAQ (reference sequence). This CDR3 contains 17 residues. CDR3 loop: CASSPIRGRNGANVLTF. Together with reference TRBV7-9 and TRBJ2-6, the CDR3 gives the full variable domain: DTGVSQNPRHKITKRGQNVTFRCDPISEHNRLYWYRQTLGQGPEFLTYFQNEAQLEKSRLLSDRFSAERPKGSFSTLEIQRTEQGDSAMYLCASSPIRGRNGANVLTFGAGSRLTVL.

This rearrangement joins TRBV20-1 to TRBJ2-3; as DNA is missing, the TRBD2 call by TCRdb cannot be tested. The CDR3 extends over 15 amino acids. In germline, CDR1 is DFQATT, CDR2 SNEGSKA (reference sequence). CDR3 sequence: CSAKGPSVRTDTQYF.

This chain uses TRBV7-9 with TRBJ1-2; no DNA is available, so the TRBD1 call from TCRdb remains unchecked. The CDR3 spans 16 residues. Germline V lookup: CDR1 SEHNR, CDR2 FQNEAQ (reference sequence). CDR3 loop: CASSSGQGAVNYGYTF. The complete variable domain, with remaining parts taken from reference TRBV7-9 and TRBJ1-2, reads DTGVSQNPRHKITKRGQNVTFRCDPISEHNRLYWYRQTLGQGPEFLTYFQNEAQLEKSRLLSDRFSAERPKGSFSTLEIQRTEQGDSAMYLCASSSGQGAVNYGYTFGSGTRLTVV.

V is TRBV2 and J is TRBJ1-1. The CDR3 loop spans 13 amino acids. CDR1 is SNHLY, CDR2 FYNNEI, per germline. CDR3 residues: CASSKNGNTEAFF.

This chain uses TRBV12-3 or TRBV12-4 with TRBJ2-1; no DNA is available, so the TRBD2 call from TCRdb remains unchecked. CDR3 length equals 15 residues. The CDR3 loop is CASRPRTSPYNEQFF.

This chain uses TRBV7-9 with TRBJ2-4; TCRdb outputs TRBD2, but without DNA this stays unchecked. Germline V lookup: CDR1 SEHNR, CDR2 FQNEAQ (reference sequence). The CDR3 is 12 residues long. The CDR3 sequence: CASSLWADIQYF.

The chain employs TRBV27 and TRBJ2-3; TCRdb's D call, TRBD1, is unchecked because there is no DNA. From germline, CDR1 is MNHEY and CDR2 SMNVEV (reference sequence). The CDR3 has 13 amino acids. The CDR3 spells CASSPPAGDTQYF.

The J gene is TRBJ1-1, the V gene TRBV29-1; the TRBD1 assignment by TCRdb is unverifiable without DNA. The CDR3 is 14 amino acids. CDR1 is SQVTM, CDR2 ANQGSEA, per germline. The CDR3 here is CSVGGVLGGTEAFF.

This chain connects TRBV5-1 to TRBJ1-6. CDR1 is SGHRS and CDR2 is YFSETQ in the germline V gene. There are 13 residues in the CDR3. CDR3 amino acids: CASSLEGNFPLHF. Full variable domain (outside the CDR3, taken from reference TRBV5-1 and TRBJ1-6): KAGVTQTPRYLIKTRGQQVTLSCSPISGHRSVSWYQQTPGQGLQFLFEYFSETQRNKGNFPGRFSGRQFSNSRSEMNVSTLELGDSALYLCASSLEGNFPLHFGNGTRLTVT.

This chain uses TRBV14 with TRBJ2-7; without DNA, the TCRdb call of TRBD2 cannot be checked. The CDR3 has 15 residues. Germline V gives CDR1 SGHDN, CDR2 FVKESK. The CDR3 reads CASSQGLAGPYEQYF.

This chain links TRBV6-4 with TRBJ2-1; TCRdb picks TRBD2, but there is no DNA to check that call. Germline assignment: CDR1 MRHNA and CDR2 SNTAGT. CDR3 size: 17 residues. The CDR3 loop reads CASSDSIASGGPNEQFF.

V usage is TRBV6-1 and J usage is TRBJ2-5. The CDR3 extends over 14 amino acids. Germline loops: CDR1 MNHNS, CDR2 SASEGT. The CDR3 here is CASSEVMFPETQYF.